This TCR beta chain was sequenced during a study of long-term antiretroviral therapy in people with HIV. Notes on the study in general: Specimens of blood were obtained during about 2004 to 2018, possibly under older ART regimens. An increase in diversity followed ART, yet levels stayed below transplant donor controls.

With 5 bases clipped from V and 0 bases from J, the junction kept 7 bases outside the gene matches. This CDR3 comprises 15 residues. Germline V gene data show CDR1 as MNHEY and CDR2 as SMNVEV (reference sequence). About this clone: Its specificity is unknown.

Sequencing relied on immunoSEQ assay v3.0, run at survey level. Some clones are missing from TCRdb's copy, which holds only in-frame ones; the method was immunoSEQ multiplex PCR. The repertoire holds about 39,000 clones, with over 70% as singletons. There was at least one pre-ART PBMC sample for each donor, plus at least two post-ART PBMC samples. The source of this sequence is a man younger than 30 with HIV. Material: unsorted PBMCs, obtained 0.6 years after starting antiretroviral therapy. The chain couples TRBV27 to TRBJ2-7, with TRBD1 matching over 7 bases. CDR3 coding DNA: TGTGCCAGCAGTCTTCACCGGGACAGCTCCTACGAGCAGTACTTC. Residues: CASSLHRDSSYEQYF.